Listed here are 22 T cell receptor beta chains from one sample, sequenced in a study of T cell responses to AZD1222 COVID-19 vaccine. The method was immunoSEQ multiplex PCR; TCRdb's version includes in-frame clones alone and lacks a portion of them. The sample has approximately 140,000 clones; more than 70% are singletons. The specimen comprised peripheral blood, sampled on day 0 of AZD1222 vaccination. The source of these receptors is an adult in good health.

J is TRBJ2-5 and V is TRBV15, with D possibly being TRBD2 (6 bases). Germline CDR1 and CDR2: LNHNV and YYDKDF (reference sequence). The CDR3 runs to 16 residues. The ends were cut back, 2 bases at V and 5 bases at J, with 18 bases in the middle. The CDR3 DNA follows: TGTGCCACCAGCAGACCCCGGAGGGCGCTAGGGGAGACCCAGTACTTC. This codes for CATSRPRRALGETQYF.

The V and J genes are TRBV9 and TRBJ2-7, with D perhaps TRBD1 (6 bases). The CDR3 runs to 14 residues. CDR1 and CDR2 (germline): SGDLS, YYNGEE. V lost 3 bases and J lost 5, with 15 bases in between. Written as DNA, the CDR3 is TGTGCCAGCAGCGCCTCCGGGACATCGGACGAGCAGTACTTC. Translation gives CASSASGTSDEQYF.

The chain links TRBV5-1 to TRBJ2-7, with TRBD1 as a possible D gene (5 bases). CDR3 length: 14 amino acids. Trimming left V 6 bases short and J 3 bases short, with 16 bases between. Germline CDR1 is SGHRS and CDR2 is YFSETQ. In nucleotides, the CDR3 is TGCGCCAGCACCAATTGGGGCTCTAGCTACGAGCAGTACTTC. Encoded protein: CASTNWGSSYEQYF.

The V call is TRBV12-3 or TRBV12-4, the J call TRBJ1-1, with D unclear. The CDR3 loop spans 13 amino acids. V lost 0 bases, J lost 4 bases, and 6 bases lay in between. The CDR3 loop is CASSLAGRTEAFF. The CDR3 nucleotides are TGTGCCAGCAGTTTAGCTGGACGCACTGAAGCTTTCTTT.

V usage is TRBV7-9 and J usage is TRBJ1-4; no reliable D call. The germline V gene has CDR1 SEHNR and CDR2 FQNEAQ (reference sequence). The CDR3 consists of 15 residues. V lost 0 bases to trimming and J lost 0 bases, with 5 bases between them. Written as DNA, the CDR3 is TGTGCCAGCAGCTTAGCAGGGACAACTAATGAAAAACTGTTTTTT. This codes for CASSLAGTTNEKLFF.

This chain connects TRBV27 to TRBJ1-2, with D perhaps TRBD1 (6 bases). This CDR3 region has 17 residues. V was pared by 4 bases and J by 3 bases, with 21 bases between. The germline CDR1 and CDR2 sequences are MNHEY and SMNVEV (reference sequence). The CDR3 reads CASSSLGQGTLYYGYTF. CDR3 DNA sequence: TGTGCCAGCAGTTCGTTAGGGCAGGGGACCCTCTACTATGGCTACACCTTC.

This clone was picked up a small number of times. The chain links TRBV6-5 to TRBJ1-1; 11 bases align to TRBD1. J was trimmed by 6 bases and V by 6 bases; bases with no gene match: 9. The CDR3 has 15 residues. Germline CDR1 and CDR2: MNHEY and SVGAGI. CDR3 in amino acids: CASRPGTGGRAEAFF. The CDR3 nucleotides read TGTGCCAGCAGGCCCGGGACAGGGGGTAGGGCTGAAGCTTTCTTT.

The chain joins TRBV7-9 to TRBJ1-4; TRBD1 matches 9 bases. The CDR3 length is 15 residues. Germline CDR1 is SEHNR and CDR2 is FQNEAQ (reference sequence). Losses at the gene ends were 5 bases for V and 7 bases for J; bases not matched to a gene: 8. CDR3 sequence reads: CASSDKGQGSEKLFF. The CDR3 bases are TGTGCCAGCAGCGACAAGGGACAGGGAAGTGAAAAACTGTTTTTT. The complete variable domain, with remaining parts taken from reference TRBV7-9 and TRBJ1-4, reads DTGVSQNPRHKITKRGQNVTFRCDPISEHNRLYWYRQTLGQGPEFLTYFQNEAQLEKSRLLSDRFSAERPKGSFSTLEIQRTEQGDSAMYLCASSDKGQGSEKLFFGSGTQLSVL.

The CDR3 is CASSLGGTSYNEQFF. CDR3 DNA: TGCGCCAGCAGCTTAGGGGGAACCTCCTACAATGAGCAGTTCTTC. The chain employs TRBV5-1 and TRBJ2-1; possible D gene TRBD1, 6 bases. The V and J ends lost 2 bases and 0 bases respectively, with 9 bases between them. Germline V gives CDR1 SGHRS, CDR2 YFSETQ. This CDR3 has 15 residues. Full variable domain (missing parts from reference TRBV5-1 and TRBJ2-1): KAGVTQTPRYLIKTRGQQVTLSCSPISGHRSVSWYQQTPGQGLQFLFEYFSETQRNKGNFPGRFSGRQFSNSRSEMNVSTLELGDSALYLCASSLGGTSYNEQFFGPGTRLTVL.

The V gene is TRBV7-2, the J gene TRBJ2-3; 9 bases are shared with TRBD2. Germline assignment: CDR1 SGHTA and CDR2 FQGNSA. After removal of 1 base from V and 6 bases from J, the junction contained 2 bases not matched to a gene. CDR3 size: 14 residues. CDR3 bases: TGTGCCAGCAGCTTAGGCGGGGGGGCTGATACGCAGTATTTT. It encodes CASSLGGGADTQYF.

The rearrangement joins TRBV2 to TRBJ1-2, with a weak D call TRBD1 (5 bases). The V gene's germline CDR1 is SNHLY and CDR2 FYNNEI. This CDR3 is built from 15 residues. Deletions cut 4 bases from V and 5 bases from J, with 17 bases between. The chain's CDR3 is CASSGGGSRGYGYTF. CDR3 DNA sequence: TGTGCCAGCAGTGGTGGTGGATCCCGGGGGTATGGCTACACCTTC.

The V call is TRBV5-1, the J call TRBJ1-6, with D possibly TRBD1 on 5 matching bases. The V end lost 6 bases, the J end lost 1 base, and 11 bases lay between the germline ends. The CDR3 is made up of 15 amino acids. Looked up from germline, CDR1 is SGHRS and CDR2 is YFSETQ. The CDR3 DNA reads as TGCGCCAGCAAGGACGGGGGGTCCTATAATTCACCCCTCCACTTT. It codes for CASKDGGSYNSPLHF.

The V gene is TRBV4-1, the J gene TRBJ1-2; 7 bases agree with TRBD1. Germline CDR1 reads MGHRA; CDR2 reads YSYEKL. The CDR3 length is 15 residues. The junction had 5 bases not matched to a gene; V was cut back by 3 bases and J by 1 base. This chain's CDR3 is CASSHTTGVNYGYTF. The CDR3 DNA reads TGCGCCAGCAGCCACACCACAGGGGTTAACTATGGCTACACCTTC.

This chain uses TRBV28 with TRBJ2-1; D is undetermined. The length of the CDR3 is 12 residues. CDR1 is MDHEN, CDR2 SYDVKM, per germline. V lost 2 bases and J lost 4, with 3 bases in between. The CDR3 spells CASSLLYNEQFF. In DNA, the CDR3 is TGTGCCAGCAGTTTACTTTACAATGAGCAGTTCTTC.

The rearrangement joins TRBV19 to TRBJ1-2; D ambiguous. In germline, CDR1 is LNHDA, CDR2 SQIVND (reference sequence). The length of the CDR3 is 14 residues. Trimming shortened V by 3 bases and J by 2 bases, and 10 bases separated the two germline ends. CDR3 in DNA: TGTGCCAGTAGTATGGACCTATTAAACTATGGCTACACCTTC. Amino acids: CASSMDLLNYGYTF.

V and J are TRBV4-2 and TRBJ1-5, with D unclear. CDR1 LGHNA and CDR2 YNFKEQ come from the germline V gene. V was trimmed by 2 bases and J by 5 bases, leaving 10 bases between them. This CDR3 region has 14 residues. CDR3 loop: CASSQPGNYQPQHF. In DNA form, the CDR3 reads TGTGCCAGCAGCCAACCCGGAAATTATCAGCCCCAGCATTTT.

J is TRBJ2-1 and V is TRBV11-2; D unclear. The ends were cut back, 1 base at V and 1 base at J, with 14 bases in the middle. The CDR3 is made up of 17 amino acids. Germline CDR1 SGHAT, CDR2 FQNNGV. This CDR3 reads CASSLGTRGRSYNEQFF. CDR3 in DNA: TGTGCCAGCAGCTTAGGTACAAGAGGAAGGTCCTACAATGAGCAGTTCTTC.

V gene TRBV2 combines with J gene TRBJ1-2; the D is unclear. CDR1 and CDR2 (germline): SNHLY, FYNNEI. Trimming stripped 4 bases from V and 6 bases from J, with 18 bases between. The CDR3 sequence is 15 residues long. The CDR3 nucleotides are TGTGCCAGCAGTGTGAATGGGATGGCTGGAAATGGCTACACCTTC. Translating it yields CASSVNGMAGNGYTF. The variable domain in full, with the rest retrieved from reference TRBV2 and TRBJ1-2, is EPEVTQTPSHQVTQMGQEVILRCVPISNHLYFYWYRQILGQKVEFLVSFYNNEISEKSEIFDDQFSVERPDGSNFTLKIRSTKLEDSAMYFCASSVNGMAGNGYTFGSGTRLTVV.

This rearrangement joins TRBV15 to TRBJ2-5; 12 bases align to TRBD1. CDR3 length equals 16 residues. The germline gives CDR1 LNHNV, CDR2 YYDKDF (reference sequence). Trimming removed 5 bases from V and 1 base from J; junction bases left unmatched: 5. Here the CDR3 DNA reads TGTGCCACCAGCGGCGGGACAGGGGGCCTCCAAGAGACCCAGTACTTC. It codes for CATSGGTGGLQETQYF. Using reference TRBV15 and TRBJ2-5 for the parts outside the CDR3, the full variable domain is DAMVIQNPRYQVTQFGKPVTLSCSQTLNHNVMYWYQQKSSQAPKLLFHYYDKDFNNEADTPDNFQSRRPNTSFCFLDIRSPGLGDTAMYLCATSGGTGGLQETQYFGPGTRLLVL.

The chain combines TRBV9 with TRBJ1-4; D is unresolved. The CDR3 has 15 amino acids. V dropped 0 bases and J dropped 5 bases, with 11 bases sitting between them. Per the germline V gene, CDR1 is SGDLS and CDR2 is YYNGEE. The CDR3 protein is CASSVDSRGNEKLFF. Written as DNA, the CDR3 is TGTGCCAGCAGCGTAGACAGCCGAGGAAATGAAAAACTGTTTTTT.

The chain recombines TRBV24-1 with TRBJ1-2; 7 positions match TRBD1. The V gene's germline CDR1 is KGHDR and CDR2 SFDVKD. CDR3 length: 15 amino acids. V gave up 1 base and J gave up 2 bases; unmatched junction bases: 3. CDR3 region: CATSDFTGENYGYTF. For the CDR3, the DNA is TGTGCCACCAGTGATTTTACAGGGGAAAACTATGGCTACACCTTC.

The V and J genes are TRBV4-2 and TRBJ1-2; D is undetermined. V was pared by 0 bases and J by 1 base, with 15 bases between. CDR1 LGHNA and CDR2 YNFKEQ come from the germline V gene. The CDR3 has 17 residues. Here the CDR3 DNA reads TGTGCCAGCAGCCAAGATTCCGGGTTCCGCTTTAACTATGGCTACACCTTC. This sequence encodes CASSQDSGFRFNYGYTF.